This paragraph reports one T cell receptor (beta chain). These data belong to a study of blood T cell repertoires in COVID-19. Looking at the study overall: Collection of acute and convalescent COVID-19 samples took place in the United States, Italy and Spain. T cells, B-cell-depleted T cells, or PBMCs provided the cDNA or gDNA that served as material.

Authors' processing steps: It was from reference gene primer amplification that nucleated cell counts were estimated. This table comes from immunoSEQ multiplex PCR, and its TCRdb copy is limited to in-frame clones, with some not included. Clone size and V and J calls were adopted from that table, with D and trimming inferred from the DNA. The sample consists of around 350,000 clones, around 87% of them appearing once. This CDR3 comprises 16 residues. Per germline, CDR1 SGHNT and CDR2 YYREEE (reference sequence). Trimming cost V 4 bases and J 8 bases; bases outside gene matches: 11. The rearrangement uses TRBV5-4 and TRBJ2-1, with 11 bases matching TRBD2. This receptor was taken from a human donor in a cohort sampled during active COVID-19. Sample: peripheral blood. The CDR3: CASSRLPGLAAHEQFF. The CDR3 DNA sequence: TGTGCCAGCAGCCGATTACCGGGACTAGCGGCCCATGAGCAGTTCTTC.